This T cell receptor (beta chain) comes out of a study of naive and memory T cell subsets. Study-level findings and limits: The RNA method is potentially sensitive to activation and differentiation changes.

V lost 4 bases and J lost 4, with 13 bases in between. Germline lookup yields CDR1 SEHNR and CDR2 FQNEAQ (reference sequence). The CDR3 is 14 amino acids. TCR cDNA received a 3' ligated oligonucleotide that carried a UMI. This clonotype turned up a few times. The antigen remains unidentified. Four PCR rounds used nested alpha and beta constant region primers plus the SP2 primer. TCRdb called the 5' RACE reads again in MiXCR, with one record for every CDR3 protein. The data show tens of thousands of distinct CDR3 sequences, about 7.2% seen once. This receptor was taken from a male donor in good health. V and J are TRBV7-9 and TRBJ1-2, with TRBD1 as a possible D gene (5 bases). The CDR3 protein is CASSYGTSPYGYTF. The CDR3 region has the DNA TGTGCCAGCAGCTACGGGACGTCGCCCTATGGCTACACCTTC.